Sequencing of this T cell receptor beta chain was carried out in a study of blood T cell repertoires in COVID-19. V was shortened by 7 bases and J by 1 base, with 14 bases between the two germline ends. This CDR3 contains 15 residues. In germline, CDR1 is MNHEY, CDR2 SVGAGI. Generated by immunoSEQ multiplex PCR, the TCRdb table keeps only in-frame clones and is missing some. The sample holds hundreds of thousands of clones, around 84% seen once. The sample comprised peripheral blood. The rearrangement links TRBV6-5 to TRBJ2-1, with TRBD2 as a possible D gene (6 bases). This TCR was recovered from a man in his thirties or forties with active or convalescent COVID-19. The CDR3 DNA follows: TGTGCCAGCATTTCGAGCGGGCCATCCTACAATGAGCAGTTCTTC. Translating it yields CASISSGPSYNEQFF.